Following are 3 T cell receptor beta chains from one sample sequenced in a study of blood T cell repertoires in COVID-19. The assay was immunoSEQ multiplex PCR, and TCRdb's table has in-frame clones only and misses some. The data contain 200,000 or so clones, around 80% of them singletons. Sample: peripheral blood. The receptor set was obtained from a woman older than 75 with COVID-19, enrolled during active disease.

The sample holds one count of this clone. Written as DNA, the CDR3 is TGTGCCAGCAGTCGACTAACTAGCACAGATACGCAGTATTTT. This sequence encodes CASSRLTSTDTQYF. The J gene is TRBJ2-3, the V gene TRBV25-1, with D possibly matching TRBD2 (5 bases). Trimming cost V 5 bases and J 0 bases, with 9 bases left between them. Germline V gene sequence: CDR1 MGHDK, CDR2 SYGVNS. The CDR3 is 14 residues long.

This chain joins TRBV4-1 and TRBJ1-4, with unresolved D. The CDR3 has 14 residues. V dropped 4 bases and J dropped 8 bases, with 14 bases sitting between them. Looked up from germline, CDR1 is MGHRA and CDR2 is YSYEKL. The CDR3 nucleotides are TGCGCCAGCAGCCGACAACAGAGAGACGAAAAACTGTTTTTT. Protein product: CASSRQQRDEKLFF.

The V call is TRBV9, the J call TRBJ1-1; D unclear. This CDR3 region has 16 residues. Trimming left V 0 bases short and J 4 bases short, with 16 bases between. The germline V gene has CDR1 SGDLS and CDR2 YYNGEE. This CDR3 reads CASSVDLSLSITEAFF. In DNA, the CDR3 is TGTGCCAGCAGCGTAGACCTGTCACTCTCGATCACTGAAGCTTTCTTT.